Listed below are T cell receptor beta chains from one sample, sequenced in a study of tumor and adjacent non-tumor tissue in lung cancer. TCRdb redid the calling of the multiplex PCR reads with MiXCR, one entry per CDR3 protein. The profile shows tens of thousands of distinct CDR3 sequences, 67% of them singletons. Sample: lung tumor tissue. The receptors were sampled from a man between 60 and 70 years old with non-small cell lung cancer. Each CDR3 is given with its conserved first and last residue. Fields, in order: V gene, clone size, J gene, D gene, CDR3 DNA, CDR3 protein. A D gene is named only where the DNA matches it firmly. The size field is filled for only some rows; it gives once, few, many or a size class.

>TRBV11-1|-|TRBJ1-1|TRBD1
TGTGCCAGCAGCTTACTTAGGGACAGCACAGTTAGCACTGAAGCTTTCTTT
CASSLLRDSTVSTEAFF
>TRBV11-2|few|TRBJ2-3|-
TGTACCAGCAGCTTACCGGAACTAGACACAGATACGCAGTATTTT
CTSSLPELDTDTQYF
>TRBV12-3/TRBV12-4|many|TRBJ2-1|-
TGTGCCAGCAGTTTCACGAGTGAGCAGTTCTTC
CASSFTSEQFF
>TRBV7-8|many|TRBJ1-1|-
TGTGCCAGCAGCTCGGGAAGGAACACTGAAGCTTTCTTT
CASSSGRNTEAFF
>TRBV29-1|-|TRBJ2-1|-
TGCAGCGTTGATCTTTCGGGAGCTAGCTACAATGAGCAGTTCTTC
CSVDLSGASYNEQFF
>TRBV7-8|-|TRBJ2-3|-
TGTGCCAGCAGCTTACAGGGACGCACAGATACGCACTATTTT
CASSLQGRTDTHYF
>TRBV7-9|many|TRBJ1-6|-
TGTGCCAGTGCCGGTCTCACAGGGTCACCCCTCCACTTT
CASAGLTGSPLHF
>TRBV29-1|-|TRBJ2-1|TRBD2
TGCAGCGTTGACTGTCTAGCGGGAGAAACTAACTACAATGAGCAGTTCTTC
CSVDCLAGETNYNEQFF
>TRBV30|many|TRBJ1-5|-
TGTGCCTGGAGGTCAGGGGAACACCAGCATTTT
CAWRSGEHQHF
>TRBV12-3/TRBV12-4|-|TRBJ2-7|-
TGTGCCAGAAGTTTGAACAGGCCCTGCGAGCAGTACTTC
CARSLNRPCEQYF
>TRBV11-2|-|TRBJ2-3|-
TGTGCCGGCAGCTTAGGGCCCGGCGGGGCAGATACGCAGTATTTT
CAGSLGPGGADTQYF
>TRBV20-1|-|TRBJ2-6|-
TGCAGTTCTTCCAACTGGGGGCCCTCTGGGGCCAACGTCCTGACTTTC
CSSSNWGPSGANVLTF
>TRBV20-1|-|TRBJ1-6|-
TGCAGTGTTAGACGGACAGAGGTCTATAATTCACCCCTCCACTTT
CSVRRTEVYNSPLHF
>TRBV6-6|-|TRBJ1-5|TRBD1
TGTGCCAGCAGTCCATATATACGAATGGGACAGGAGGACGTTCAGCCCCAGCATTTT
CASSPYIRMGQEDVQPQHF
>TRBV6-1|-|TRBJ1-5|TRBD1
TGTGCCAGCAGTAAAAAGGGAGGGGGCCGGATGGGGCTCGGTGATAGCAACCAGCCCCAGCATTTT
CASSKKGGGRMGLGDSNQPQHF
>TRBV11-2|-|TRBJ2-7|TRBD1
TGTGCCAGCAGCCAGCCTGACAGGGGGTTCTGCGAGGAGTACTTC
CASSQPDRGFCEEYF
>TRBV14|once|TRBJ1-1|-
TGTGCCGAATCAACAGCCGACGGGGGGAGCACTGAAGCTTTCTTT
CAESTADGGSTEAFF
>TRBV7-8|-|TRBJ2-1|-
TGTGCCAGCAGCGCATCGTTAGTAAATGAGCAGTTCTTC
CASSASLVNEQFF
>TRBV5-1|many|TRBJ2-2|-
TGCGCCAGCAGCTTGGGACAGCTTCACACCGGGGAGCTGTTTTTT
CASSLGQLHTGELFF
>TRBV6-2/TRBV6-3|-|TRBJ2-1|-
TGTGACAGCAGTTACATCGAGCCGCGCAGCGAACAGTTCTTC
CDSSYIEPRSEQFF
>TRBV20-1|-|TRBJ2-3|-
TGCAGTGCACATACAGTGTTCAGCACAGATACGCAGTATTTT
CSAHTVFSTDTQYF
>TRBV20-1|few|TRBJ2-3|-
TGCAGTACCTTCGCCGTTACCGGAGATACGCAGTATTTT
CSTFAVTGDTQYF
>TRBV29-1|many|TRBJ2-1|-
TGCAGCGTTGAAGGACTCCAGGGGTTGGACAATGAGCAGTTCTTC
CSVEGLQGLDNEQFF
>TRBV10-3|medium-sized|TRBJ1-2|-
TGTGCCATCAGTGGCTCAGGGAATGGCTACACCTTC
CAISGSGNGYTF
>TRBV28|-|TRBJ2-7|-
TGTGTCAGCAGTTTAAGTTCGGCGGGCTGGTCCTACGAGCAATACTTC
CVSSLSSAGWSYEQYF
>TRBV28|-|TRBJ2-3|-
TGTGCCAGCAGTTTAGGAGGGGGCTACACAGATACGCAGTATTTT
CASSLGGGYTDTQYF
>TRBV4-3|-|TRBJ1-4|-
TGCCCCAGCAGCCAAACCAGTCGTCACGAAAAACTGTTTTTT
CPSSQTSRHEKLFF
>TRBV20-1|-|TRBJ1-2|-
TGCAGTGCTAGATCCCATGATAACTATGTCTACACCTTC
CSARSHDNYVYTF
>TRBV12-3/TRBV12-4|-|TRBJ2-3|TRBD2
TGTGCCAGCAGTTTACAGCTAGCGGGTAAAAGCACAGATACGCAGTATTTT
CASSLQLAGKSTDTQYF
>TRBV12-3/TRBV12-4|-|TRBJ1-1|-
TGTGCCGGCAGTTTAGCGGGGCAGAACACTGAAGCTTTCTTT
CAGSLAGQNTEAFF
>TRBV6-1|-|TRBJ2-7|-
TGTGCCAGCAGAGATATGCGACCGCCTTACGAGCAGTACTTC
CASRDMRPPYEQYF
>TRBV5-6|-|TRBJ2-4|-
TGTGCCAGCAGCTTGAATCGGGGGGCGGAAAATTTAGCCAAAAACATTCAGTACTTC
CASSLNRGAENLAKNIQYF
>TRBV5-1|few|TRBJ2-3|TRBD2
TGCGCCAGCAACTTTAGCGGGGTCACAGATACGCAGTATTTT
CASNFSGVTDTQYF
>TRBV20-1|-|TRBJ1-1|-
TGCAGTGCTTGGGGGGACCGGCTCATAGGGGTTACTGAGGCTTTCTTT
CSAWGDRLIGVTEAFF
>TRBV11-3|-|TRBJ1-1|-
TGTGCCAGCAGCTTAAAGACATGGTGGATGAACACTGAAGCTATCTTC
CASSLKTWWMNTEAIF
>TRBV11-2|-|TRBJ1-5|-
TGTGCCAGCAGCTTAGATTATTACAGGAGCAATCAGCCCCAGCATTTT
CASSLDYYRSNQPQHF
>TRBV5-6|many|TRBJ2-5|-
TGTGCCAGCAGCTTAAACCCGCCCCAGGAGACCCAGTACTTC
CASSLNPPQETQYF
>TRBV5-4|many|TRBJ1-2|-
TGTGCCGCACGTCCTCACCGGGAGGGCTATGGCTACACCTTC
CAARPHREGYGYTF
>TRBV20-1|few|TRBJ2-3|-
TGCAGTTCAGTTCCGAGACAGTGGGCAGATACGCAGTATTTT
CSSVPRQWADTQYF
>TRBV11-3|-|TRBJ1-3|-
TGTGCCAACAGCTTGCGTAACGCTGGAAACACTGTATATTTT
CANSLRNAGNTVYF
>TRBV29-1|-|TRBJ2-5|TRBD1
TGCAGCATTAGGAGGCAGGGGGCTTTTGAGACCCAGTACTTC
CSIRRQGAFETQYF
>TRBV29-1|-|TRBJ1-3|-
TGCAGAGTTCGATCGGGGCAGCACTCTGGAAACACCATATATTTT
CRVRSGQHSGNTIYF
>TRBV20-1|few|TRBJ2-1|-
TGCAGTGCCAATCCATGGGTTGGGTGGAGGGGATACAATGAGCAGTTCTTC
CSANPWVGWRGYNEQFF
>TRBV11-1|once|TRBJ2-7|-
TGCGCCAGCAGCTTTACAGGCGGCGAGCAGTACTTC
CASSFTGGEQYF
>TRBV10-3|-|TRBJ1-2|-
TGTGCCATCAGTGGGAAGGGAGAGGCAGACTATGGCTACACCTTC
CAISGKGEADYGYTF
>TRBV5-4|-|TRBJ2-5|-
TGTGCCAGCAGCCAACCGGTCGAAGAGACCCAGTACTTC
CASSQPVEETQYF
>TRBV5-5|-|TRBJ1-5|-
TGTGCCAGCAGCTTAGAGGACAGTTTTCGGTGTCAGCCACAGCATTTT
CASSLEDSFRCQPQHF